The 25 T cell receptor beta chains given below trace back to one sample, sequenced in a study of blood T cells in healthy people across ages. A J-beta primer mix and a sample-barcoded 5' primer were used in a second PCR of about 6 to 12 cycles. TCRdb itself ran the 5' RACE reads through MiXCR, one entry per CDR3 protein. Of approximately 800,000 distinct CDR3 sequences in the sample, 55% to 70% were seen once. Sample: blood. The receptor source for this set is a man aged 25 to 40 in good health.

The V call is TRBV6-5, the J call TRBJ1-5; a weak D match, TRBD1 (5 bases). The CDR3 loop spans 13 amino acids. The germline V and J ends were trimmed by 6 bases and 3 bases, with 9 bases remaining between them. Per the germline V gene, CDR1 is MNHEY and CDR2 is SVGAGI. The CDR3 sequence is CASRRQNNQPQHF. As DNA, the CDR3 is TGTGCCAGCAGACGACAGAACAATCAGCCCCAGCATTTT.

The chain links TRBV6-2 or TRBV6-3 to TRBJ2-1; 9 bases match TRBD1. CDR3 size: 15 residues. Germline V gives CDR1 MNHEY, CDR2 SVGEGT. V gave up 5 bases and J gave up 5 bases; unmatched junction bases: 7. This CDR3 is CASSRGDRADNEQFF. The DNA for the CDR3 is TGTGCCAGCAGTCGAGGGGACAGGGCAGACAATGAGCAGTTCTTC.

The rearrangement links TRBV7-9 to TRBJ2-5; possible D gene TRBD2, 5 bases. The CDR3 length is 15 residues. Between the trimmed V and J ends, which lost 2 bases and 2 bases, there was a span of 12 bases. Germline V gene lookup returns CDR1 SEHNR and CDR2 FQNEAQ (reference sequence). CDR3 nucleotides: TGTGCCAGCAGCTTACTAGCCACGGGTCAAGAGACCCAGTACTTC. Translation gives CASSLLATGQETQYF. The full variable domain, completed using reference TRBV7-9 and TRBJ2-5, is DTGVSQNPRHKITKRGQNVTFRCDPISEHNRLYWYRQTLGQGPEFLTYFQNEAQLEKSRLLSDRFSAERPKGSFSTLEIQRTEQGDSAMYLCASSLLATGQETQYFGPGTRLLVL.

The chain uses TRBV4-3 and TRBJ2-7; TRBD1 matches at 8 bases. The ends lost 1 base at V and 1 base at J; junction bases unmatched: 3. The germline gives CDR1 LGHNA, CDR2 YSLEER. The CDR3 has 15 amino acids. This chain's CDR3 is CASSQGTGPSYEQYF. CDR3 in DNA: TGCGCCAGCAGCCAAGGGACAGGGCCATCCTACGAGCAGTACTTC.

The rearrangement joins TRBV7-2 to TRBJ1-2; perhaps TRBD1 as D (5 bases). From germline, CDR1 is SGHTA and CDR2 FQGNSA. V was shortened by 5 bases and J by 8 bases, with 18 bases between the two germline ends. The CDR3 has 14 residues. The CDR3 DNA is TGTGCCAGCAGCCCAGGGTTGGCTCTGCGGGGCTACACCTTC. It specifies CASSPGLALRGYTF.

DNA of the CDR3: TGTGCCAGCCTCCCCACAGGCGCTAACTATGGCTACACCTTC. Encoded protein: CASLPTGANYGYTF. The gene calls are TRBV25-1 and TRBJ1-2, with a tentative D call TRBD1 (5 bases). This CDR3 contains 14 residues. Germline assignment: CDR1 MGHDK and CDR2 SYGVNS. V gave up 8 bases and J gave up 0 bases, with 13 bases separating them.

The CDR3 DNA reads as TGCAGCGTTGAAGAGGGAAGAGCGGGAGCCCTCACAGATACGCAGTATTTT. Residues: CSVEEGRAGALTDTQYF. The chain couples TRBV29-1 to TRBJ2-3, with TRBD2 identical over 8 bases. The CDR3 spans 17 residues. V shed 0 bases, J shed 2 bases, and the junction held 10 bases outside the gene matches. Germline CDR1 and CDR2: SQVTM and ANQGSEA.

J is TRBJ2-3 and V is TRBV20-1; tentatively, D is TRBD1 or TRBD2 (5 bases each). V was trimmed by 4 bases and J by 6 bases, leaving 23 bases between them. CDR1 and CDR2 from the germline V gene are DFQATT and SNEGSKA (reference sequence). CDR3 length: 16 amino acids. This CDR3 reads CSATAQTGTPRDTQYF. CDR3 coding DNA: TGCAGTGCTACTGCCCAAACCGGGACCCCGAGGGATACGCAGTATTTT.

The chain is built from TRBV7-9 and TRBJ2-7; TRBD2 agrees at 10 bases. Germline V CDR1 and CDR2: SEHNR, FQNEAQ (reference sequence). V gave up 5 bases and J gave up 7 bases; unmatched junction bases: 14. This CDR3 spans 16 amino acids. CDR3 loop: CASSPRTSGAPREQYF. The CDR3 region has the DNA TGTGCCAGCAGCCCCCGGACTAGCGGCGCGCCTAGGGAGCAGTACTTC.

This chain joins TRBV6-6 and TRBJ1-5; 7 bases match TRBD1. The CDR3 is made up of 14 amino acids. V trimming: 2 bases; J trimming: 2 bases; junction bases outside the gene matches: 0. Germline V gene lookup returns CDR1 MNHNY and CDR2 SVGAGI (reference sequence). In nucleotides, the CDR3 is TGTGCCAGCAGTTACGGACAGGGCAATCAGCCCCAGCATTTT. It yields the protein CASSYGQGNQPQHF.

The V and J genes are TRBV7-2 and TRBJ2-4, with D perhaps matching TRBD1 or TRBD2 (5 bases each). Near its end, the DNA agrees better with TRBJ2-7, so the J call may be wrong. The CDR3 runs to 14 residues. The germline V gene encodes CDR1 SGHTA and CDR2 FQGNSA. CDR3 sequence reads: CASSLMGELSEQYF. For the CDR3, the DNA is TGTGCCAGCAGCTTAATGGGGGAGTTGTCCGAGCAGTACTTC.

This clonotype showed up just a few times. The gene calls are TRBV3-1 and TRBJ2-4; D may be TRBD1 or TRBD2 (5 bases each). The CDR3 covers 13 residues. CDR1 is LGHDT and CDR2 is YNNKEL in the germline V gene (reference sequence). V gave up 0 bases and J gave up 13 bases, with 13 bases separating them. CDR3 sequence reads: CASSQDAVGEQYF. The CDR3 DNA is TGTGCCAGCAGCCAAGATGCTGTAGGGGAGCAGTACTTC.

The V gene is TRBV6-5, the J gene TRBJ2-7, with 7 bases matching TRBD2. In germline, CDR1 is MNHEY, CDR2 SVGAGI. The CDR3 consists of 16 residues. V lost 2 bases and J lost 6; bases outside the gene matches: 13. The CDR3: CASSYQPRAGVREQYF. For the CDR3, the DNA is TGTGCCAGCAGTTACCAGCCCCGGGCGGGAGTGCGCGAGCAGTACTTC.

J is TRBJ2-1 and V is TRBV6-2 or TRBV6-3; D gene unclear. The CDR3 totals 14 residues. Per the germline V gene, CDR1 is MNHEY and CDR2 is SVGEGT. With 3 bases removed from V and 0 bases from J, the gap between germline ends came to 6 bases. Here the CDR3 reads CASSYPPSYNEQFF. In nucleotides, the CDR3 is TGTGCCAGCAGTTATCCCCCCTCCTACAATGAGCAGTTCTTC.

The chain links TRBV28 to TRBJ2-5, with a weak D call TRBD2 (6 bases). The CDR3 has 16 amino acids. Trimming shortened V by 5 bases and J by 5 bases, and 21 bases separated the two germline ends. The germline gives CDR1 MDHEN, CDR2 SYDVKM. The CDR3 loop is CASSPLTHGGRETQYF. CDR3 nucleotides: TGTGCCAGCAGTCCTCTGACTCATGGGGGGAGGGAGACCCAGTACTTC.

This clonotype was counted a few times. The V gene is TRBV7-2, the J gene TRBJ2-5; a possible D gene is TRBD1 (5 bases). The germline V gene encodes CDR1 SGHTA and CDR2 FQGNSA. This CDR3 spans 14 amino acids. Trimming shortened V by 5 bases and J by 2 bases, and 12 bases separated the two germline ends. CDR3 protein: CASSRQRSQETQYF. The DNA of the CDR3 is TGTGCCAGCAGCAGACAGCGCTCACAAGAGACCCAGTACTTC.

This clonotype appeared once. The chain recombines TRBV28 with TRBJ2-3; 14 nucleotides align to TRBD2. CDR3 length: 15 amino acids. V was pared by 4 bases and J by 13 bases, with 10 bases of the junction left unmatched. Germline lookup yields CDR1 MDHEN and CDR2 SYDVKM. CDR3 amino acids: CASSSTGTSGSMEYF. CDR3 DNA sequence: TGTGCCAGCAGTTCGACCGGGACTAGCGGGAGTATGGAGTATTTT.

The chain links TRBV2 to TRBJ1-1, with D possibly being TRBD1 (5 bases). V lost 7 bases to trimming and J lost 0 bases, with 18 bases between them. The CDR3 extends over 16 amino acids. Germline values: CDR1 SNHLY, CDR2 FYNNEI. In DNA, the CDR3 is TGTGCCAGCAAACAGTACGGGGCAAGCATGAACACTGAAGCTTTCTTT. Residues: CASKQYGASMNTEAFF.

The V and J genes are TRBV29-1 and TRBJ2-5; 10 nucleotides align to TRBD2. CDR3 length: 11 amino acids. Germline V gives CDR1 SQVTM, CDR2 ANQGSEA. The ends lost 6 bases at V and 11 bases at J; junction bases unmatched: 6. In DNA form, the CDR3 reads TGCAGCGTAAGGACTAGCGGAATACAGTACTTC. Protein sequence: CSVRTSGIQYF. The whole variable domain, remainder taken from reference TRBV29-1 and TRBJ2-5, is SAVISQKPSRDICQRGTSLTIQCQVDSQVTMMFWYRQQPGQSLTLIATANQGSEATYESGFVIDKFPISRPNLTFSTLTVSNMSPEDSSIYLCSVRTSGIQYFGPGTRLLVL.

The chain employs TRBV12-5 and TRBJ2-2, with D hard to call. This CDR3 has 12 amino acids. The V end lost 4 bases, the J end lost 5 bases, and 5 bases lay between the germline ends. Germline CDR1 is LGHNT and CDR2 is FRNRAP. CDR3 in amino acids: CASGSATGELFF. The CDR3 bases are TGTGCTAGTGGTTCCGCTACCGGGGAGCTGTTTTTT.

V is TRBV25-1 and J is TRBJ2-1; 9 bases are a match to TRBD2. Germline-derived CDR1 and CDR2 are MGHDK and SYGVNS. V lost 3 bases, J lost 6 bases, and 3 bases stayed unmatched. CDR3 length: 14 amino acids. In nucleotides, the CDR3 is TGTGCCAGCAGTGACCGGACTAGCGTCAATGAGCAGTTCTTC. The encoded protein is CASSDRTSVNEQFF.

The chain carries TRBV7-9 and TRBJ2-6; D unresolved. The CDR3 is 11 residues long. In germline, CDR1 is SEHNR, CDR2 FQNEAQ (reference sequence). The V end was cut by 3 bases, the J end by 6 bases, with 0 bases between. The CDR3 here is CASSLANVLTF. DNA of the CDR3: TGTGCCAGCAGCTTGGCCAACGTCCTGACTTTC.

In the case of this clonotype: Sequence at one end of the junction differs from germline and may be a read error. This chain links TRBV4-2 with TRBJ2-5; D possibly corresponds to TRBD1 (5 bases). The CDR3 loop spans 12 amino acids. CDR1 and CDR2 (germline): LGHNA, YNFKEQ. CDR3 region: CAGSQQAETQYF. For the CDR3, the DNA is TGTGCCGGCAGCCAACAGGCGGAGACCCAGTACTTC.

The chain links TRBV14 to TRBJ2-1, with TRBD2 matching over 8 bases. The V and J ends lost 4 bases and 9 bases, in that order; junction bases with no gene match: 11. From germline, CDR1 is SGHDN and CDR2 FVKESK. The CDR3 sequence is 15 residues long. Here the CDR3 reads CASSPLISGMPEQFF. The CDR3, as DNA: TGTGCCAGCAGCCCATTAATTAGCGGGATGCCTGAGCAGTTCTTC.

The J gene is TRBJ2-2, the V gene TRBV10-3; no clear D. The V and J ends lost 6 bases and 5 bases respectively, with 22 bases between them. The CDR3 contains 17 residues. Germline CDR1 reads ENHRY; CDR2 reads SYGVKD. The CDR3 sequence is CAIRENRNRGRTGELFF. For the CDR3, the DNA is TGTGCCATCAGGGAAAACCGGAACAGAGGACGAACCGGGGAGCTGTTTTTT.